The rows below give T cell receptor beta chains drawn from one sample of a study of beta chain features in type 1 diabetes. Sequencing was performed with immunoSEQ multiplex PCR; in TCRdb, only in-frame clones are kept and a portion is missing. The sample contains about 190,000 clones, around 8% of which appear only once. The sequenced material came from central memory CD4+ T cells from blood. These receptors originate from a middle-aged woman with type 1 diabetes. Both conserved end residues are part of each CDR3. The D gene is left open where the match is weak. Rows give clone size only sometimes, using once, few, many, or a class for an expanded clone.

cdr3_aa	v_call	j_call	clone_size	d_call
CASSGGTVSGNTIYF	TRBV25-1	TRBJ1-3	few	TRBD1
CASSLVGGLQTQYF	TRBV28	TRBJ2-5	NA	NA
CASTVGDRVGQYF	TRBV28	TRBJ2-7	few	TRBD1
CASSLSQGAGGYTF	TRBV7-3	TRBJ1-2	NA	TRBD1
CASNLDGNTEAFF	TRBV9	TRBJ1-1	few	NA
CASSLGQGANTEAFF	TRBV6-5	TRBJ1-1	NA	TRBD1
CATSRVGQGLATEAFF	TRBV15	TRBJ1-1	few	TRBD1
CASSQGDSAYEQYF	TRBV4-1	TRBJ2-7	NA	NA
CASSKPTGRSGNTIYF	TRBV21-1	TRBJ1-3	many	NA
CASSQGQGRINEQFF	TRBV7-3	TRBJ2-1	few	TRBD1
CASSLIGSSYEQYF	TRBV7-2	TRBJ2-7	few	NA
CASSRLVAGPYEQYF	TRBV7-2	TRBJ2-7	NA	NA
CASRASGGADEQFF	TRBV6-6	TRBJ2-1	NA	TRBD2
CASSSGTGDGYTF	TRBV7-2	TRBJ1-2	few	TRBD1
CASRSVPGTPGEQYF	TRBV5-1	TRBJ2-7	NA	NA
CASSSSGDRGAYGYTF	TRBV7-3	TRBJ1-2	few	TRBD1
CASGQTDSPLHF	TRBV19	TRBJ1-6	few	NA
CASSLNSGTANYGYTF	TRBV9	TRBJ1-2	NA	TRBD1
CASSKGLAGVETQYF	TRBV14	TRBJ2-5	NA	TRBD2
CASSSSGNNEQFF	TRBV4-2	TRBJ2-1	NA	NA